This T cell receptor beta chain was observed in a study of identical twins. Study outcomes and limitations: Fewer insertions characterized abundant cord blood beta clonotypes, whereas memory repertoires showed none. Zero-insertion findings could be partly confounded by invariant cells (MAIT and iNKT cells).

Points on this clonotype: The antigen remains unidentified.

The V segment lost 7 bases and the J segment 2 bases; nucleotides outside the gene matches: 5. This CDR3 spans 14 amino acids. Per germline, CDR1 SNHLY and CDR2 FYNNEI. Using its own MiXCR run on the 5' RACE reads, TCRdb lists one record per CDR3 protein. The sample yields about 1.7 million distinct CDR3 sequences, under 35% seen once. Among all donors, each was a healthy Caucasian. The sample taken for sequencing was cord blood. The clonotype was recovered from a newborn girl in good health. V is TRBV2 and J is TRBJ1-5; 7 bases align to TRBD1. CDR3 loop: CASTIQGGNQPQHF. CDR3 DNA: TGTGCCAGCACCATCCAGGGGGGCAATCAGCCCCAGCATTTT.